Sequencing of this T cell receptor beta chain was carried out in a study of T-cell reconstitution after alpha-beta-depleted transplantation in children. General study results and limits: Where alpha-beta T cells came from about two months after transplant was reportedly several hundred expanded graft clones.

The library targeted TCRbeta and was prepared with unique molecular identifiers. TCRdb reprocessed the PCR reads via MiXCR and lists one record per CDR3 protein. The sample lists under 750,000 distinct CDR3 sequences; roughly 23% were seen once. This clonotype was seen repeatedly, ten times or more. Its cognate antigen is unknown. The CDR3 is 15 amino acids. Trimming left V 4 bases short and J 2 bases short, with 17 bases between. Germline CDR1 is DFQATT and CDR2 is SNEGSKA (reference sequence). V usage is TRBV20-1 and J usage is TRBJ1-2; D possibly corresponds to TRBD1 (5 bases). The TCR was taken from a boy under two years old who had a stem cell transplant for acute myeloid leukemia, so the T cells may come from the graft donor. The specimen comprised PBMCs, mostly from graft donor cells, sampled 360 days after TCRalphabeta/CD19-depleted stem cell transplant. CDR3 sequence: CSATSTGTTNYGYTF. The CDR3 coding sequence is TGCAGTGCTACCTCGACCGGGACGACCAACTATGGCTACACCTTC.